A selection of T cell receptor beta chains follows, all from one sample in a study of cytomegalovirus exposure and HLA in healthy donors. Sequencing was performed with immunoSEQ multiplex PCR; in TCRdb, only in-frame clones are kept and a portion is missing. Of some 110,000 clones listed, 86% are singletons. The sequenced sample was PBMCs. Every receptor here comes from a man between 18 and 35 years old in good health and CMV-seronegative. Each CDR3 is given with its conserved first and last residue. Clone size appears in some rows only: once, few, many, or a class for an expanded clone.

TRBJ2-1 | TRBV7-9 | NA | CASSVAREEQFF
TRBJ1-3 | TRBV15 | NA | CATSSDRDSKDPGNTIYF
TRBJ1-5 | TRBV7-2 | NA | CASSSRGGYQPQHF
TRBJ1-1 | TRBV19 | few | CASSISRNTEAFF
TRBJ1-2 | TRBV6-1 | NA | CASSESWQHRLYGYTF
TRBJ1-1 | TRBV5-1 | NA | CASTLTGMNTEAFF
TRBJ1-5 | TRBV5-6 | NA | CASSLRGGARSNQPQHF
TRBJ2-1 | TRBV29-1 | once | CSVTQRTSPRWEQFF
TRBJ2-7 | TRBV19 | NA | CASSIVPDSYEQYF
TRBJ2-7 | TRBV6-1 | NA | CASRREQGDPYEQYF
TRBJ1-1 | TRBV27 | NA | CASSSYRQGWTEAFF
TRBJ1-4 | TRBV4-2 | NA | CASSRDGTGSNEKLFF
TRBJ2-2 | TRBV2 | NA | CASSDHSTPYTGELFF
TRBJ1-3 | TRBV30 | NA | CAWDPTGAGNTIYF
TRBJ1-1 | TRBV30 | few | CAWGPSGTEAFF
TRBJ1-4 | TRBV27 | NA | CASSQGAGEKLFF
TRBJ2-7 | TRBV9 | NA | CASSVGSGFSYEQYF